The 30 T cell receptor beta chains below all came from one sample that was sequenced in a study of blood T cell repertoires in COVID-19. The assay was immunoSEQ multiplex PCR, and TCRdb's table has in-frame clones only and misses some. The table lists about 150,000 clones, more than 80% of them singletons. The specimen sequenced was peripheral blood. All receptors come from a woman in her 40s with acute or convalescent COVID-19.

The gene calls are TRBV7-6 and TRBJ2-3, with D tentatively TRBD2 (6 bases). The CDR3 is made up of 16 amino acids. Germline CDR1 is SGHVS and CDR2 is FNYEAQ. V shed 4 bases and J shed 0 bases, with 14 bases lying between them. Here the CDR3 reads CASSSGLTTSTDTQYF. The CDR3 coding sequence is TGTGCCAGCAGCTCCGGACTAACGACTAGCACAGATACGCAGTATTTT. Together with reference TRBV7-6 and TRBJ2-3, the CDR3 gives the full variable domain: GAGVSQSPRYKVTKRGQDVALRCDPISGHVSLYWYRQALGQGPEFLTYFNYEAQQDKSGLPNDRFSAERPEGSISTLTIQRTEQRDSAMYRCASSSGLTTSTDTQYFGPGTRLTVL.

The rearrangement links TRBV28 to TRBJ1-1; D unclear. Germline V gene data show CDR1 as MDHEN and CDR2 as SYDVKM. CDR3 size: 15 residues. The germline V and J ends were trimmed by 1 base and 4 bases, with 13 bases remaining between them. CDR3 sequence (DNA): TGTGCCAGCAGTTTATCCCCCCTCCCGGGCACTGAAGCTTTCTTT. It is translated as CASSLSPLPGTEAFF.

The chain employs TRBV25-1 and TRBJ1-6; D may be TRBD1 (5 bases). V dropped 5 bases and J dropped 11 bases, with 19 bases sitting between them. The CDR3 has 15 amino acids. The germline V gene has CDR1 MGHDK and CDR2 SYGVNS. In nucleotides, the CDR3 is TGTGCCAGCAGTCTGGACGGGAGGGGACGAGCACCCCTCCACTTT. As protein: CASSLDGRGRAPLHF.

The chain is built from TRBV7-9 and TRBJ2-2; TRBD2 is a possible D gene (7 bases). Trimming stripped 3 bases from V and 3 bases from J, with 11 bases between. CDR1 and CDR2 (germline): SEHNR, FQNEAQ (reference sequence). The CDR3 consists of 15 residues. CDR3 DNA sequence: TGTGCCAGCAGCTTCCGGGGGGCGGACACCGGGGAGCTGTTTTTT. Encoded protein: CASSFRGADTGELFF. The full variable domain, its missing parts supplied by reference TRBV7-9 and TRBJ2-2, is DTGVSQNPRHKITKRGQNVTFRCDPISEHNRLYWYRQTLGQGPEFLTYFQNEAQLEKSRLLSDRFSAERPKGSFSTLEIQRTEQGDSAMYLCASSFRGADTGELFFGEGSRLTVL.

In this sample, this clone turned up once. The V and J genes are TRBV14 and TRBJ2-7; perhaps TRBD1 as D (6 bases). Germline assignment: CDR1 SGHDN and CDR2 FVKESK. With 1 base removed from V and 4 bases from J, the gap between germline ends came to 14 bases. CDR3 size: 15 residues. The CDR3 nucleotides read TGTGCCAGCAGCCAAGGGGGGCCTAGCACATACGAGCAGTACTTC. Translated: CASSQGGPSTYEQYF.

The chain has TRBV11-2 and TRBJ2-3, with 9 bases identical to TRBD1. Germline-derived CDR1 and CDR2 are SGHAT and FQNNGV. The J segment lost 3 bases and the V segment lost 5 bases, leaving 9 bases of the junction unmatched. The CDR3 spans 16 residues. The chain's CDR3 is CASSTRDRVGTDTQYF. The CDR3 DNA follows: TGTGCCAGCAGCACCAGGGACAGGGTGGGTACAGATACGCAGTATTTT.

The V and J genes are TRBV6-5 and TRBJ2-7, with D tentatively TRBD1 (5 bases). There are 14 residues in the CDR3. Germline CDR1 is MNHEY and CDR2 is SVGAGI. V was pared by 2 bases and J by 2 bases, with 10 bases between. The CDR3 loop reads CASSYRAGTYEQYF. The CDR3, as DNA: TGTGCCAGCAGTTACAGGGCAGGGACCTACGAGCAGTACTTC.

The chain employs TRBV12-3 or TRBV12-4 and TRBJ1-2; the match to TRBD1 covers 7 bases. The CDR3 extends over 13 amino acids. With V trimmed by 10 bases and J by 5 bases, 10 bases remained unmatched. CDR3 coding DNA: TGTGCCACCTCTTGGGACAGCAGATATGGCTACACCTTC. Its translation: CATSWDSRYGYTF.

This clone was detected once. This chain uses TRBV19 with TRBJ1-5, with D uncertain. Trimming took 7 bases from V and 0 from J, leaving 7 bases between them. Germline V gene sequence: CDR1 LNHDA, CDR2 SQIVND (reference sequence). This CDR3 region has 13 residues. Written as DNA, the CDR3 is TGTGCCAGTACGGGTATTAGCAATCAGCCCCAGCATTTT. This gives the protein CASTGISNQPQHF.

V and J are TRBV6-5 and TRBJ2-5; 10 bases align to TRBD1. Germline V gene sequence: CDR1 MNHEY, CDR2 SVGAGI. Trimming at V came to 5 bases and at J to 4 bases, leaving 7 bases not matched to a gene. CDR3 length equals 15 residues. The CDR3 sequence is CASSRGTGDGETQYF. The CDR3 nucleotides read TGTGCCAGCAGTCGCGGGACAGGGGACGGAGAGACCCAGTACTTC.

This clone was found once. The chain employs TRBV6-5 and TRBJ2-4; D may be TRBD1 (6 bases). Looked up from germline, CDR1 is MNHEY and CDR2 is SVGAGI. With 5 bases removed from V and 3 bases from J, the gap between germline ends came to 11 bases. The CDR3 sequence is 14 residues long. The CDR3 DNA follows: TGTGCCAGCAGTCAGGACAGACTCAAAAACATTCAGTACTTC. Translated: CASSQDRLKNIQYF.

The chain uses TRBV7-3 and TRBJ2-5; the match to TRBD2 covers 9 bases. The CDR3 has 14 residues. Germline V lookup: CDR1 SGHTA, CDR2 FQGTGA. V shed 5 bases, J shed 5 bases, and the junction held 6 bases outside the gene matches. The CDR3 protein is CASSRSGSRETQYF. The CDR3 bases are TGTGCCAGCAGCCGTAGCGGGAGTAGGGAGACCCAGTACTTC.

The chain links TRBV5-1 to TRBJ2-3; D is unresolved. The CDR3 runs to 14 residues. Deletions cut 5 bases from V and 2 bases from J, with 12 bases between. Germline lookup yields CDR1 SGHRS and CDR2 YFSETQ. The CDR3 reads CASREPLSTDTQYF. The CDR3 DNA sequence: TGCGCCAGCAGGGAGCCCCTATCCACAGATACGCAGTATTTT.

The chain links TRBV2 to TRBJ1-2; D remains unclear. The germline CDR1 and CDR2 sequences are SNHLY and FYNNEI. The length of the CDR3 is 16 residues. Trimming stripped 2 bases from V and 4 bases from J, with 17 bases between. The DNA for the CDR3 is TGTGCCAGCAGTGAAACATGGATCCAGCGACTCTATGGCTACACCTTC. This codes for CASSETWIQRLYGYTF.

The chain links TRBV21-1 to TRBJ2-2; TRBD1, as called in the table, went unchecked against the DNA. TRBV21-1 is described as a pseudogene. The CDR3 extends over 17 amino acids. For the CDR3, the DNA is TGTGCCAGCAACCATGGGCGAACAGGGGGGAACACCGGGGAGCTGTTTTTT. Protein sequence: CASNHGRTGGNTGELFF.

The V gene is TRBV9, the J gene TRBJ1-1; 9 nucleotides line up with TRBD1. The germline V gene has CDR1 SGDLS and CDR2 YYNGEE. The length of the CDR3 is 17 residues. After removal of 4 bases from V and 0 bases from J, the junction contained 10 bases not matched to a gene. The CDR3, as DNA: TGTGCCAGCAGCTCCCAGACAGGGGGTATGTTGAACACTGAAGCTTTCTTT. Amino acid sequence: CASSSQTGGMLNTEAFF.

The V and J genes are TRBV10-1 and TRBJ1-5, with a possible D match to TRBD1 (6 bases). Germline lookup yields CDR1 WNHNN and CDR2 SYGVQD (reference sequence). The CDR3 has 14 residues. Trimming removed 8 bases at V and 2 bases at J, with 13 bases between. CDR3 amino acids: CASSRDTRNQPQHF. For the CDR3, the DNA is TGCGCCAGCTCCCGGGACACTCGCAATCAGCCCCAGCATTTT.

This clone appeared a few times. The gene calls are TRBV28 and TRBJ2-7; perhaps TRBD2 as D (5 bases). Germline lookup yields CDR1 MDHEN and CDR2 SYDVKM. CDR3 length equals 13 residues. The V end lost 4 bases, the J end lost 9 bases, and 16 bases lay between the germline ends. Here the CDR3 reads CASSWTRLDAQYF. DNA of the CDR3: TGTGCCAGCAGTTGGACTCGTCTGGACGCGCAGTACTTC.

This clone was seen a single time. The V gene is TRBV3-1 (or the pseudogene TRBV3-2), the J gene TRBJ1-1; D unclear. This CDR3 has 14 residues. Germline V lookup: CDR1 LGHDT, CDR2 YNNKEL (reference sequence). Deletions cut 1 base from V and 1 base from J, with 7 bases between. CDR3 loop: CASSQGYQNTEAFF. CDR3 in DNA: TGTGCCAGCAGCCAAGGCTACCAGAACACTGAAGCTTTCTTT.

The J gene is TRBJ2-1, the V gene TRBV10-3, with D possibly matching TRBD1 (6 bases). Trimming removed 0 bases from V and 2 bases from J, with 8 bases in between. The CDR3 consists of 15 residues. Germline V gene lookup returns CDR1 ENHRY and CDR2 SYGVKD. The CDR3 bases are TGTGCCATCAGTGAGTCAGGGGGACCCTACAATGAGCAGTTCTTC. This translates into CAISESGGPYNEQFF.

V and J are TRBV5-1 and TRBJ2-5; D is undetermined. The germline V and J ends were trimmed by 4 bases and 4 bases, with 8 bases remaining between them. This CDR3 is built from 12 residues. CDR1 SGHRS and CDR2 YFSETQ come from the germline V gene. CDR3 DNA sequence: TGCGCCAGCAGCCCGACTCGAGAGACCCAGTACTTC. Amino acids: CASSPTRETQYF.

This chain links TRBV28 with TRBJ1-5; perhaps TRBD1 as D (6 bases). Germline V lookup: CDR1 MDHEN, CDR2 SYDVKM. The CDR3 totals 15 residues. Trimming took 7 bases from V and 0 from J, leaving 13 bases between them. CDR3 sequence: CASNLRGYSNQPQHF. The DNA for the CDR3 is TGTGCCAGCAACTTGAGGGGGTATAGCAATCAGCCCCAGCATTTT.

V is TRBV7-6 and J is TRBJ2-1; 13 nucleotides line up with TRBD2. The CDR3 loop spans 16 amino acids. Per the germline V gene, CDR1 is SGHVS and CDR2 is FNYEAQ. The junction had 10 bases not matched to a gene; V was cut back by 5 bases and J by 9 bases. DNA of the CDR3: TGTGCCAGCAGCGGATCCGGGACTAGCGGGGCCGGTGAGCAGTTCTTC. It yields the protein CASSGSGTSGAGEQFF.

The chain couples TRBV5-6 to TRBJ2-1, with 8 nucleotides matching TRBD1. The CDR3 has 14 residues. Trimming cost V 4 bases and J 9 bases; bases outside gene matches: 9. In germline, CDR1 is SGHDT, CDR2 YYEEEE. The CDR3 DNA is TGTGCCAGCAGCATAGACAGGGGAAGGGGTGAGCAGTTCTTC. It yields the protein CASSIDRGRGEQFF.

The V and J genes are TRBV9 and TRBJ1-5; possible D gene TRBD1, 5 bases. The CDR3 covers 10 residues. Germline V gene sequence: CDR1 SGDLS, CDR2 YYNGEE. In nucleotides, the CDR3 is TGTGGAAGGGGTTTTCAGCCCCAGCATTTT. Translation: CGRGFQPQHF.

The chain links TRBV19 to TRBJ1-5; TRBD1 aligns across 7 bases. CDR1 and CDR2 (germline): LNHDA, SQIVND (reference sequence). With 3 bases clipped from V and 1 base from J, the junction kept 9 bases outside the gene matches. The CDR3 covers 17 residues. This CDR3 reads CASSIRLTGVSNQPQHF. The CDR3 coding sequence is TGTGCCAGTAGTATTAGATTAACAGGGGTAAGCAATCAGCCCCAGCATTTT.

This clone was picked up a small number of times. The chain employs TRBV7-7 and TRBJ2-5; TRBD2 agrees at 9 bases. Trimming took 6 bases from V and 4 from J; bases not matched to a gene: 6. Germline loops: CDR1 SSHAT, CDR2 FNYEAQ (reference sequence). This CDR3 comprises 14 residues. The CDR3 sequence: CASRPSGGIETQYF. The CDR3 DNA follows: TGTGCCAGCAGACCCAGCGGGGGGATAGAGACCCAGTACTTC.

This clone was picked up one time. This chain uses TRBV2 with TRBJ2-1; possibly TRBD2 for D (5 bases). Trimming pared 6 bases from V and 5 bases from J, leaving 11 bases between. The CDR3 is made up of 13 amino acids. CDR1 SNHLY and CDR2 FYNNEI come from the germline V gene. The CDR3 coding sequence is TGTGCCAGCAGCGGGGATCAAAACAATGAGCAGTTCTTC. Amino acids: CASSGDQNNEQFF.

V usage is TRBV11-3 and J usage is TRBJ1-2, with D unresolved. Germline V CDR1 and CDR2: SGHNT, YENEEA. CDR3 size: 16 residues. The ends were cut back, 2 bases at V and 4 bases at J, with 17 bases in the middle. CDR3 DNA: TGTGCCAGCAGCTTACCCCAGAAACCCCCGGGCTATGGCTACACCTTC. Protein product: CASSLPQKPPGYGYTF.

This chain links TRBV12-5 with TRBJ2-5, with TRBD1 as a possible D gene (6 bases). CDR1 and CDR2 from the germline V gene are LGHNT and FRNRAP. Trimming left V 3 bases short and J 1 base short, with 9 bases between. The CDR3 is 14 residues long. CDR3: CASGLQGAQETQYF. Here the CDR3 DNA reads TGTGCTAGTGGTTTACAGGGTGCCCAAGAGACCCAGTACTTC.